The next 11 T cell receptor beta chains were all read from a single sample in a study of T cell repertoires in cytomegalovirus infection. TCRdb reanalysed the reads using MiXCR and keeps one entry per CDR3 protein. The sample has 250,000 to 300,000 distinct CDR3 sequences; roughly a fifth are singletons. The antigens of these receptors remain unknown. Specimen: cultured PBMCs, collected from culture after CMV antigen stimulation. The source of these receptors is a human donor in good health (CMV status not recorded). Some clones in this sample may be carry-over from other donors' samples.

This clonotype was found a few times. The V and J genes are TRBV6-8 and TRBJ2-2, with D possibly TRBD1 on 5 matching bases. Trimming shortened V by 7 bases and J by 7 bases, and 13 bases separated the two germline ends. The CDR3 contains 13 residues. Germline V CDR1 and CDR2: MNHGY, SAAAGT. The CDR3 region is CASMGLVVGELFF. CDR3 nucleotides: TGTGCCAGCATGGGGCTAGTGGTCGGGGAGCTGTTTTTT.

This clonotype has ten or more counts. The chain carries TRBV7-3 and TRBJ2-1, with 7 bases lining up with TRBD2. V was pared by 2 bases and J by 8 bases, with 15 bases of the junction left unmatched. The CDR3 is 17 amino acids. Germline CDR1 is SGHTA and CDR2 is FQGTGA. The CDR3 sequence is CASSLSGRGSLVHEQFF. The CDR3 region has the DNA TGTGCCAGCAGCTTATCAGGGCGCGGGAGTCTAGTGCATGAGCAGTTCTTC.

In this sample, this clonotype turned up a few times. A much larger clone is a single base away; this may be a read error. The genes are TRBV7-6 and TRBJ2-5; D is ambiguous. This CDR3 has 11 amino acids. Germline V lookup: CDR1 SGHVS, CDR2 FNYEAQ. This chain's CDR3 is CASSVQETRYF. The CDR3 DNA reads TGTGCCAGCAGCGTCCAAGAGACCCGGTACTTC.

The chain links TRBV3-1 to TRBJ2-7; D is undetermined. V was cut by 1 base and J by 1 base, with 8 bases left in between. The CDR3 extends over 14 amino acids. CDR1 is LGHDT, CDR2 YNNKEL, per germline (reference sequence). The CDR3 DNA is TGTGCCAGCAGCCAAGTTGGAATATCCTACGAGCAGTACTTC. It encodes CASSQVGISYEQYF.

This clonotype was seen ten or more times. The chain couples TRBV7-6 to TRBJ2-1, with D possibly matching TRBD1 (6 bases). CDR3 length: 13 residues. V dropped 4 bases and J dropped 11 bases, with 15 bases sitting between them. Germline V gene sequence: CDR1 SGHVS, CDR2 FNYEAQ. The CDR3 DNA sequence: TGTGCCAGCAGCTCCCGGGACACGGATAAGCAGTTCTTC. This encodes CASSSRDTDKQFF.

This clonotype has a handful of counts. The chain's CDR3 is CASSPGVYTEAFF. DNA of the CDR3: TGTGCCAGCAGTCCCGGGGTGTACACTGAAGCTTTCTTT. V usage is TRBV6-2 or TRBV6-3 and J usage is TRBJ1-1; D is unresolved. The V end lost 5 bases, the J end lost 3 bases, and 10 bases lay between the germline ends. This CDR3 is 13 amino acids long. Germline V lookup: CDR1 MNHEY, CDR2 SVGEGT.

This clonotype was picked up a small number of times. V and J are TRBV6-6 and TRBJ2-2; D is undetermined. The CDR3 length is 15 residues. V was cut by 3 bases and J by 4 bases, with 12 bases left in between. Germline V CDR1 and CDR2: MNHNY, SVGAGI (reference sequence). In DNA, the CDR3 is TGTGCCAGCAGTTATACGCGGCTCGCCACCGGGGAGCTGTTTTTT. Encoded protein: CASSYTRLATGELFF.

There are many counts of this clonotype. The chain recombines TRBV7-2 with TRBJ2-3, with D unresolved. CDR1 is SGHTA and CDR2 is FQGNSA in the germline V gene. Between the trimmed V and J ends, which lost 5 bases and 2 bases, there was a span of 8 bases. This CDR3 comprises 13 residues. CDR3 sequence: CASSLLHTDTQYF. CDR3 sequence (DNA): TGTGCCAGCAGCCTCCTCCACACAGATACGCAGTATTTT.

V is TRBV12-3 or TRBV12-4 and J is TRBJ1-5; D possibly corresponds to TRBD1 (6 bases). The CDR3 totals 13 residues. Trimming removed 6 bases from V and 9 bases from J, with 15 bases in between. CDR3 DNA: TGTGCCAGCAGCCAACAACAGGGTCGGCCCCAGCATTTT. Protein product: CASSQQQGRPQHF.

This clonotype was seen ten or more times. The V gene is TRBV27, the J gene TRBJ2-1; 11 bases fit TRBD2. V lost 6 bases and J lost 4; bases outside the gene matches: 14. From germline, CDR1 is MNHEY and CDR2 SMNVEV (reference sequence). The CDR3 length is 18 residues. CDR3 in DNA: TGTGCCAGCAGACCAACGCCGGGACTAGCGGCGGGGTACAATGAGCAGTTCTTC. Protein product: CASRPTPGLAAGYNEQFF.

This clonotype was counted only a few times. The chain joins TRBV12-3 or TRBV12-4 to TRBJ1-5; 7 bases map to TRBD1. The CDR3 contains 15 residues. Trimming removed 7 bases from V and 6 bases from J; junction bases left unmatched: 12. The chain's CDR3 is CASTAQGEGSQPQHF. In DNA form, the CDR3 reads TGTGCCAGCACCGCCCAGGGGGAAGGTAGTCAGCCCCAGCATTTT.